This entry concerns a single T cell receptor beta chain. Its antigen is currently unknown. This sample is part of a study of CD8+ T cells in alopecia areata. Study context: Once tofacitinib had been taken for 6 to 18 months, 6 months off drug followed. Treated patients received severity scores based on the percentage of scalp area affected. Findings and caveats of the study: Scalp clonality and expanded CD8+ clones among the top 100 showed significant decreases with tofacitinib.

The treatment denotes: oral pan-JAK inhibitor, 5-10 mg twice daily. Per the germline V gene, CDR1 is SEHNR and CDR2 is FQNEAQ (reference sequence). The V end lost 1 base, the J end lost 2 bases, and 9 bases lay between the germline ends. The CDR3 has 14 residues. Sequencing used cDNA as its template, made by extracting RNA and reverse transcribing it. Assay used: immunoSEQ multiplex PCR; TCRdb lists only in-frame clones, some missing. Of over 85,000 clones listed, roughly 64% are singletons. The chain couples TRBV7-9 to TRBJ2-7; perhaps TRBD1 as D (5 bases). Here the sequenced sample was CD8+ T cells sorted from blood, taken at week 4, from a patient treated with tofacitinib. The TCR originated in a human donor with alopecia areata. The CDR3 DNA is TGTGCCAGCAGCTTAGGGGGCCGTACCTACGAGCAGTACTTC. Protein product: CASSLGGRTYEQYF.